Listed here are 13 T cell receptor beta chains from one sample, sequenced in a study of vaccination and CD4 T cells after COVID-19 (dated by TCRdb to 2021 to 2024). The label giving this sample's treatment or condition can be read as: approximately nine-day PBMC culture with coronavirus spike peptide pools or control peptides (ViraFEST assay). The library came from PCR. Sequencing relied on an Illumina iSeq 100. DNA from cultured CD4+ T cells underwent TCR sequencing with the Oncomine TCR Beta short-read assay at the Johns Hopkins FTIC core. The public reads were reanalyzed by TCRdb: fastp trimming at Q25, MiXCR alignment, in-frame beta chains only. Each entry merges the rows of one CDR3 protein and shows their most common DNA and genes. This sample gives tens of thousands of distinct CDR3 sequences in total; around 63% of them show up just once. The ten largest account for around 3.8% of the sample.

No antigen has been identified for these receptors. Sequencing used CD4+ T cells from blood, cultured in vitro. These receptors were obtained from a human donor who had recovered from COVID-19.

J is TRBJ1-2 and V is TRBV20-1; D unclear. Germline assignment: CDR1 DFQATT and CDR2 SNEGSKA (reference sequence). This CDR3 comprises 13 residues. V lost 2 bases, J lost 4 bases, and 11 bases lay in between. In DNA form, the CDR3 reads TGCAGTGCTAGAATTCCCGACTCCTATGGCTACACCTTC. It encodes CSARIPDSYGYTF.

With regard to this clonotype: One end of the junction is discordant with germline, which a read error may explain. This chain connects TRBV7-7 to TRBJ2-5; weak D call: TRBD2 (6 bases). CDR1 is SSHAT and CDR2 is FNYEAQ in the germline V gene (reference sequence). The CDR3 contains 13 residues. CDR3 loop: CASSRDLQETQYF. CDR3 DNA sequence: TGTGCTAGCAGTCGGGACTTACAAGAGACCCAGTACTTC.

The chain is built from TRBV30 and TRBJ1-2; 7 bases line up with TRBD1. The CDR3 loop spans 13 amino acids. Trimming at V came to 2 bases and at J to 4 bases, leaving 4 bases not matched to a gene. Germline V gene sequence: CDR1 GTSNPN, CDR2 SVGIG (reference sequence). The CDR3 here is CAWSQQGIYGYTF. The CDR3 region has the DNA TGTGCCTGGAGTCAACAGGGGATCTATGGCTACACCTTC. Combining the CDR3 with reference TRBV30 and TRBJ1-2 gives the whole variable domain SQTIHQWPATLVQPVGSPLSLECTVEGTSNPNLYWYRQAAGRGLQLLFYSVGIGQISSEVPQNLSASRPQDRQFILSSKKLLLSDSGFYLCAWSQQGIYGYTFGSGTRLTVV.

CDR3 nucleotides: TGTGCCAGTGCCCAGGGGGGGTATCCATACGAGCAGTACTTC. As protein: CASAQGGYPYEQYF. The gene calls are TRBV19 and TRBJ2-7; D may match TRBD1 or TRBD2 (7 bases each). The CDR3 extends over 14 amino acids. Trimming removed 8 bases at V and 4 bases at J, with 18 bases between. The germline V gene encodes CDR1 LNHDA and CDR2 SQIVND (reference sequence).

This clonotype was counted between two and nine times. The chain uses TRBV11-3 and TRBJ1-1, with no clear D. CDR1 SGHNT and CDR2 YENEEA come from the germline V gene. The CDR3 runs to 16 residues. The ends were cut back, 1 base at V and 1 base at J, with 13 bases in the middle. DNA of the CDR3: TGTGCCAGCAGCTTAGCCCTCCTGACACCGAACACTGAAGCTTTCTTT. Translating it yields CASSLALLTPNTEAFF.

This clonotype appeared a few times. The chain joins TRBV12-3 or TRBV12-4 to TRBJ1-3, with D unclear. V lost 5 bases, J lost 0 bases, and 8 bases lay in between. The CDR3 is made up of 14 amino acids. CDR3 bases: TGTGCCAGCAGTGGCACTCGCTCTGGAAACACCATATATTTT. As protein: CASSGTRSGNTIYF.

The chain has TRBV18 and TRBJ2-7; perhaps TRBD1 as D (5 bases). With 2 bases removed from V and 3 bases from J, the gap between germline ends came to 11 bases. The CDR3 is 14 amino acids. Per the germline V gene, CDR1 is KGHSH and CDR2 is LQKENI. The CDR3 nucleotides read TGTGCCAGCTCACCAAGACAGACAGACTACGAGCAGTACTTC. This sequence encodes CASSPRQTDYEQYF.

The chain employs TRBV6-2 or TRBV6-3 and TRBJ1-5; 8 nucleotides line up with TRBD1. This CDR3 contains 15 residues. Trimming removed 6 bases from V and 3 bases from J; junction bases left unmatched: 7. Looked up from germline, CDR1 is MNHEY and CDR2 is SVGEGT. The CDR3 is CASRTGQGFNQPQHF. The CDR3, as DNA: TGTGCCAGCAGGACTGGACAGGGATTCAATCAGCCCCAGCATTTT.

The chain uses TRBV4-3 and TRBJ1-2, with a tentative D call TRBD1 (6 bases). Trimming stripped 0 bases from V and 7 bases from J, with 12 bases between. The CDR3 consists of 14 residues. In germline, CDR1 is LGHNA, CDR2 YSLEER. CDR3 nucleotide sequence: TGCGCCAGCAGCCAAGATCAGGCAGGGGTTGGCTACACCTTC. Residues: CASSQDQAGVGYTF.

The chain recombines TRBV19 with TRBJ1-5; no clear D. The CDR3 extends over 14 amino acids. V dropped 3 bases and J dropped 10 bases, with 16 bases sitting between them. Germline V gene sequence: CDR1 LNHDA, CDR2 SQIVND (reference sequence). The CDR3 sequence is CASSISDGIPPQHF. In nucleotides, the CDR3 is TGTGCCAGTAGTATTTCGGACGGAATCCCACCCCAGCATTTT.

The V gene is TRBV6-2 or TRBV6-3, the J gene TRBJ2-5; TRBD2 might be the D (6 bases). This CDR3 comprises 13 residues. Trimming cost V 6 bases and J 0 bases, with 8 bases left between them. From germline, CDR1 is MNHEY and CDR2 SVGEGT. CDR3 protein: CASRRGNQETQYF. The CDR3, as DNA: TGTGCCAGCAGACGGGGGAACCAAGAGACCCAGTACTTC.

The rearrangement links TRBV2 to TRBJ2-7; perhaps TRBD1 as D (6 bases). The V gene lost 6 bases and the J gene lost 3 bases, with 12 bases spanning the gap. Germline V gene lookup returns CDR1 SNHLY and CDR2 FYNNEI. The CDR3 totals 13 residues. CDR3 in amino acids: CASSRDTHYEQYF. The CDR3 nucleotides read TGTGCCAGCAGCAGGGACACCCACTACGAGCAGTACTTC.

This clonotype was seen more than once but under ten times. The chain is built from TRBV6-1 and TRBJ1-5; 9 bases match TRBD1. The V gene end was trimmed by 7 bases and the J gene end by 4 bases; junction bases not matched to a gene: 8. The CDR3 runs 15 residues. CDR1 MNHNS and CDR2 SASEGT come from the germline V gene. The CDR3 DNA sequence: TGTGCCAGCACCAGGGACAGGGACGGAAATCAGCCCCAGCATTTT. This codes for CASTRDRDGNQPQHF.